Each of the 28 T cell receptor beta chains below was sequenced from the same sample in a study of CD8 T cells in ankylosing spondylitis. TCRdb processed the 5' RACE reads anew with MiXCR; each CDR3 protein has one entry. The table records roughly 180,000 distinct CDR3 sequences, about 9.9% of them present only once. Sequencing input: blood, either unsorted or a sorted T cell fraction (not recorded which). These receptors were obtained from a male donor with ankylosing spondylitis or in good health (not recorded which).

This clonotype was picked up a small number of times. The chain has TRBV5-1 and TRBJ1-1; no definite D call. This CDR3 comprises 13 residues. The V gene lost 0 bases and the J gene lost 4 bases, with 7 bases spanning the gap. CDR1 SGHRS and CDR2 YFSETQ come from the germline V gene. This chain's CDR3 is CASSLDAGTEAFF. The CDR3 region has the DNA TGCGCCAGCAGCTTGGACGCCGGCACTGAAGCTTTCTTT. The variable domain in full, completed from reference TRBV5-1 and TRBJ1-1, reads KAGVTQTPRYLIKTRGQQVTLSCSPISGHRSVSWYQQTPGQGLQFLFEYFSETQRNKGNFPGRFSGRQFSNSRSEMNVSTLELGDSALYLCASSLDAGTEAFFGQGTRLTVV.

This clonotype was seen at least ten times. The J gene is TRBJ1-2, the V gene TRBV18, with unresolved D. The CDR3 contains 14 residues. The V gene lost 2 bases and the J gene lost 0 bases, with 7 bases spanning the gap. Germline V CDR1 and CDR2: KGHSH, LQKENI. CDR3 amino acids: CASSPLGSNYGYTF. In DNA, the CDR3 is TGTGCCAGCTCACCATTAGGATCTAACTATGGCTACACCTTC.

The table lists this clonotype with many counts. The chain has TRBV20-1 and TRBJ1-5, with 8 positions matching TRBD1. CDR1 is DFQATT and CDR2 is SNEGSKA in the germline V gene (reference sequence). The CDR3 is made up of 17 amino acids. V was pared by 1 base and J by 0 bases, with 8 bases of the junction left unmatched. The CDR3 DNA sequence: TGCAGTGCTAGAGGAACAGGGGGTTTGAATAGCAATCAGCCCCAGCATTTT. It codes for CSARGTGGLNSNQPQHF.

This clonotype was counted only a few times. CDR3 nucleotides: TGTGCCAGTAGTCCACAAGGGGCCATAGAGGGCTATGGCTACACCTTC. Translation: CASSPQGAIEGYGYTF. The gene calls are TRBV19 and TRBJ1-2, with D possibly TRBD1 on 5 matching bases. CDR1 and CDR2 (germline): LNHDA, SQIVND (reference sequence). V lost 5 bases and J 4 bases, leaving 20 bases between the germline ends. This CDR3 has 16 amino acids.

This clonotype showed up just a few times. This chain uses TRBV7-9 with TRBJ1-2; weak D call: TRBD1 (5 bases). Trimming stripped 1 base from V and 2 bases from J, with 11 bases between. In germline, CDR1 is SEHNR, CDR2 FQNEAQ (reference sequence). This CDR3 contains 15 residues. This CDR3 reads CASSLERTPNYGYTF. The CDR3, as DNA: TGTGCCAGCAGCTTAGAGAGGACACCCAACTATGGCTACACCTTC.

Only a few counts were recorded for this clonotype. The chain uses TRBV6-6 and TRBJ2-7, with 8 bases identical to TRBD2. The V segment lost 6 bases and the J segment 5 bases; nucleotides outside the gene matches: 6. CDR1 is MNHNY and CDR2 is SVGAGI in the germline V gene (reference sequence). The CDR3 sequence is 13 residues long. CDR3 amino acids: CASSVGGANEQYF. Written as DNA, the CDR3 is TGTGCCAGCAGCGTCGGGGGGGCAAACGAGCAGTACTTC.

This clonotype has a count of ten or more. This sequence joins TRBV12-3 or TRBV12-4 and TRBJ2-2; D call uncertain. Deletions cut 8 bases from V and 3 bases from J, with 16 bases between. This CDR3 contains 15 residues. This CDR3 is CASSVAAVDTGELFF. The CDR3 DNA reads TGTGCCAGCTCAGTCGCGGCCGTCGACACCGGGGAGCTGTTTTTT.

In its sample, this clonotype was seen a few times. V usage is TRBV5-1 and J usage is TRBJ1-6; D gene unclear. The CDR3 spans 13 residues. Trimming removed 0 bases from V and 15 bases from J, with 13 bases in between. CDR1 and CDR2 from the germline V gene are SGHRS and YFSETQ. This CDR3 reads CASSLDSDLGLHF. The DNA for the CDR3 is TGCGCCAGCAGCTTGGATTCGGACCTAGGCCTCCACTTT.

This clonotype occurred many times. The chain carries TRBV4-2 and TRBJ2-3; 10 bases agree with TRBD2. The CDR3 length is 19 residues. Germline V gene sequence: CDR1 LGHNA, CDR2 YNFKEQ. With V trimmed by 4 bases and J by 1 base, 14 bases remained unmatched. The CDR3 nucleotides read TGTGCCAGCAGCCTGGTCACTAGCGGGGCATTTTGGGGCACAGATACGCAGTATTTT. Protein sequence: CASSLVTSGAFWGTDTQYF.

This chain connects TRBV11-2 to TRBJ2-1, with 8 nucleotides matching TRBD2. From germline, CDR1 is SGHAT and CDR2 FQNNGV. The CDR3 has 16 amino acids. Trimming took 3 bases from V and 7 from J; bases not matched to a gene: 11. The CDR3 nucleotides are TGTGCCAGCAGCTTGTCCAGCGGGAGTCTCTCGAATGAGCAGTTCTTC. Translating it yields CASSLSSGSLSNEQFF.

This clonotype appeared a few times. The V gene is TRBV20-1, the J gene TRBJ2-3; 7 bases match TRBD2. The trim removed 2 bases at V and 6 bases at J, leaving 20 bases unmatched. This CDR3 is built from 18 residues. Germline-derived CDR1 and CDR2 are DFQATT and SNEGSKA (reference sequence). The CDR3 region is CSARSRGQQVWGGDTQYF. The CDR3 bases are TGCAGTGCTAGATCGCGCGGCCAGCAAGTCTGGGGGGGGGATACGCAGTATTTT.

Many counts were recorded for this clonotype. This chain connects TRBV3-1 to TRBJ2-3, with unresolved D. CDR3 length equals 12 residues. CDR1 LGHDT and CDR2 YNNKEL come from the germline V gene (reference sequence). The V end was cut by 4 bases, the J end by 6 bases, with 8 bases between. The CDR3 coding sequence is TGTGCCAGCAGCCCAAGACGGGATACGCAGTATTTT. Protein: CASSPRRDTQYF.

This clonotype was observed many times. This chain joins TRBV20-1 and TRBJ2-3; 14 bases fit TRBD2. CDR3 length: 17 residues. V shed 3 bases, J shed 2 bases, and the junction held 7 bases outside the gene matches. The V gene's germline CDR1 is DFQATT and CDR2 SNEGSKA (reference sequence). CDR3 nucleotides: TGCAGTGCTAGTGAGACTAGCGGGGGGGTTTTCACAGATACGCAGTATTTT. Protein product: CSASETSGGVFTDTQYF.

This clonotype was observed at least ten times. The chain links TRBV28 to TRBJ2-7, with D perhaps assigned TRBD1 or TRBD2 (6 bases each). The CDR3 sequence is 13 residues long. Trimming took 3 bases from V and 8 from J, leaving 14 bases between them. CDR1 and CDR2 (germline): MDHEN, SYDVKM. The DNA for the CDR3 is TGTGCCAGCAGTTTGGGGAGGAGGGACAAGCAGTACTTC. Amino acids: CASSLGRRDKQYF.

CDR3 nucleotides: TGCAGTCGCACTAGGCTCTCGAACGATGAGCAGTTCTTC. Translation: CSRTRLSNDEQFF. The gene calls are TRBV20-1 and TRBJ2-1, with D maybe TRBD2 (5 bases). Germline V lookup: CDR1 DFQATT, CDR2 SNEGSKA (reference sequence). This CDR3 region has 13 residues. Trimming stripped 8 bases from V and 8 bases from J, with 19 bases between.

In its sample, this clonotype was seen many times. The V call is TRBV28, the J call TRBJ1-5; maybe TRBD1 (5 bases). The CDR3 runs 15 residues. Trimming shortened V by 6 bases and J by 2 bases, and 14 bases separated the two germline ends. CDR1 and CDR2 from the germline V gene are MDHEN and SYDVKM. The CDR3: CASRESGSGNQPQHF. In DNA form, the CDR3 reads TGTGCCAGCAGGGAGTCAGGGTCGGGCAATCAGCCCCAGCATTTT.

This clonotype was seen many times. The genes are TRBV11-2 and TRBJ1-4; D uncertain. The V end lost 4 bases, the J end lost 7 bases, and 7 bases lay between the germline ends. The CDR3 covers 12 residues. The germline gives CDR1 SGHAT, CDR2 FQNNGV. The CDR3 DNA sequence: TGTGCCAGCAGCTCATTCCGTGAAAAACTGTTTTTT. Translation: CASSSFREKLFF.

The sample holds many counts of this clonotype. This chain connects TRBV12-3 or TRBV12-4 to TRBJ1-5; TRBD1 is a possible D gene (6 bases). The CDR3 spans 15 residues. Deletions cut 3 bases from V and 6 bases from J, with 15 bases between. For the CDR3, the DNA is TGTGCCAGCAGTTTTATGAGCAGGGGAGGTCAGCCCCAGCATTTT. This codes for CASSFMSRGGQPQHF.

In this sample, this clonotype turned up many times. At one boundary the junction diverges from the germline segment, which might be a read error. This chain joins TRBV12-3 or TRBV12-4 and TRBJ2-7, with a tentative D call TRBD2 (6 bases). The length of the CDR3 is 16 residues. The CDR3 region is CVSRPGAGISSYEQYF. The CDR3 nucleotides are TGTGTCAGCAGACCCGGGGCGGGGATAAGCTCCTACGAGCAGTACTTC.

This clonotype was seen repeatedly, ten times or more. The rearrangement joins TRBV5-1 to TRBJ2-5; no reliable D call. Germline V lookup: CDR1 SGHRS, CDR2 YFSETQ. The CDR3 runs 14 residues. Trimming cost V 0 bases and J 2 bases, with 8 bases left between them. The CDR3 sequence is CASSLGTTQETQYF. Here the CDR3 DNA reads TGCGCCAGCAGCTTGGGGACCACACAAGAGACCCAGTACTTC. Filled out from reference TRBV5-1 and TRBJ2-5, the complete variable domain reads KAGVTQTPRYLIKTRGQQVTLSCSPISGHRSVSWYQQTPGQGLQFLFEYFSETQRNKGNFPGRFSGRQFSNSRSEMNVSTLELGDSALYLCASSLGTTQETQYFGPGTRLLVL.

The CDR3 nucleotides are TGCAGTGCTAGCCAGACAGTCACCACAGATACGCAGTATTTT. Its translation: CSASQTVTTDTQYF. The chain is built from TRBV20-1 and TRBJ2-3, with D possibly being TRBD1 (5 bases). V was trimmed by 3 bases and J by 2 bases, leaving 12 bases between them. Germline V gene lookup returns CDR1 DFQATT and CDR2 SNEGSKA (reference sequence). This CDR3 is built from 14 residues.

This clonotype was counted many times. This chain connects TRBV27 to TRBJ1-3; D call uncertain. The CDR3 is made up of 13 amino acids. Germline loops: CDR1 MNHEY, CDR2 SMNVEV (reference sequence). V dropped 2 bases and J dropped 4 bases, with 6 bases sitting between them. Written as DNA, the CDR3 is TGTGCCAGCAGTTTAGATGGGGGAAACACCATATATTTT. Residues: CASSLDGGNTIYF.

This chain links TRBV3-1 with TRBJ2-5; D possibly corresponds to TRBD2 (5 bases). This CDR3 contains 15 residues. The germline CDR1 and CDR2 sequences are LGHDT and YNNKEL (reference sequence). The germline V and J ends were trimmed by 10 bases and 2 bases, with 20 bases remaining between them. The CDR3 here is CATCQEGRIQETQYF. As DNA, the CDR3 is TGTGCCACCTGCCAAGAGGGAAGGATACAAGAGACCCAGTACTTC.

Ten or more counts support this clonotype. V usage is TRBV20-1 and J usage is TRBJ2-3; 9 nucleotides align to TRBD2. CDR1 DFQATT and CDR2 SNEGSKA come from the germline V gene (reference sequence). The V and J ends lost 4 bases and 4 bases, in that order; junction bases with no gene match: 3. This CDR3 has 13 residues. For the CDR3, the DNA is TGCAGTGCTACGACTAGCGGAGCAGATACGCAGTATTTT. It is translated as CSATTSGADTQYF.

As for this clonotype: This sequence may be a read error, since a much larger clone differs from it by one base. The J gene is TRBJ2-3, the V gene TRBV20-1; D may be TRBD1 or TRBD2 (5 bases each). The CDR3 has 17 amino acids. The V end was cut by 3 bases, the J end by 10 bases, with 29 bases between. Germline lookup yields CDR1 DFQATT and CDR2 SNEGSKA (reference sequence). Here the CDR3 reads CSARASGIHGTLGAQYF. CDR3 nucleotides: TGCAGTGCTAGGGCTTCCGGGATCCACGGGACCCTTGGCGCGCAGTATTTT.

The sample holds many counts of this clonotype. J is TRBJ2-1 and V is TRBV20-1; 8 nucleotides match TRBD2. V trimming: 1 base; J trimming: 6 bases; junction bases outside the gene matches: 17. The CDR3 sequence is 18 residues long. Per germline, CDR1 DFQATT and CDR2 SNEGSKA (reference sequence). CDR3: CSARVAQPGTRTINEQFF. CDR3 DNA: TGCAGTGCTAGAGTGGCCCAACCCGGGACTAGAACCATCAATGAGCAGTTCTTC.

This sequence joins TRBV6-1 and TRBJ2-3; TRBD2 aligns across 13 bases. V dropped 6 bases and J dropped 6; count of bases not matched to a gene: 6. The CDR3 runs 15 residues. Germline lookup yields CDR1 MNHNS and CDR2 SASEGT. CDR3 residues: CASSKGTSGVDTQYF. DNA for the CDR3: TGTGCCAGCAGCAAGGGGACTAGCGGGGTTGATACGCAGTATTTT.

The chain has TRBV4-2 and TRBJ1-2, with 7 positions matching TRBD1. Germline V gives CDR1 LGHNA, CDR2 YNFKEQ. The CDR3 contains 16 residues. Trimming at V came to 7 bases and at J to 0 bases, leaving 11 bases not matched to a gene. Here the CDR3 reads CASTMESGGPNYGYTF. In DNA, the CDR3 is TGTGCCAGCACGATGGAGTCAGGGGGACCTAACTATGGCTACACCTTC.